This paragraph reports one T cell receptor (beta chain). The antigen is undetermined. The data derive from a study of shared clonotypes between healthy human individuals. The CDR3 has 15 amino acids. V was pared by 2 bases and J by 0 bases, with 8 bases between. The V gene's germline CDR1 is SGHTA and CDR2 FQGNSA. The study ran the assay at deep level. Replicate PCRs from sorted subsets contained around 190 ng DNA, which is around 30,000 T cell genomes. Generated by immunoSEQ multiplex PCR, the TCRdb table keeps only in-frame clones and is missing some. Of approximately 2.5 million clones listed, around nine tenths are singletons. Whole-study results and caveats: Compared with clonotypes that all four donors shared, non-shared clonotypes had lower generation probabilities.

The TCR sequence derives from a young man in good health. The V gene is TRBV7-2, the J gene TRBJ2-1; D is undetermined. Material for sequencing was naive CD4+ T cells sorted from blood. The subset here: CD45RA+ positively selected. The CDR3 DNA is TGTGCCAGCAGCTTATGGCGGAGCTCCTACAATGAGCAGTTCTTC. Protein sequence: CASSLWRSSYNEQFF.